This T cell receptor (beta chain) emerged from a study of T cell responses to AZD1222 COVID-19 vaccine. Study-wide findings and caveats: It should be noted that donors were predominantly white British and more often female, and clonal diversity was possibly underestimated. Nearly half of spike-specific TCRs reportedly target unmutated variant regions.

Germline V gene data show CDR1 as LNHDA and CDR2 as SQIVND (reference sequence). V lost 6 bases and J 5 bases, leaving 17 bases between the germline ends. The CDR3 contains 14 residues. In the case of this clone: The target antigen is unknown.

Profiled with immunoSEQ multiplex PCR; TCRdb holds only in-frame clones, not every one. Of some 30,000 clones detected, 86% appear once; the ten largest clones hold approximately 11%. The source is an adult who received the AZD1222 COVID-19 vaccine. Sequences were derived from peripheral blood, sampled 28 days after the second AZD1222 dose. The rearrangement uses TRBV19 and TRBJ2-7; no definite D call. The CDR3 region has the DNA TGTGCCAGTAGGAGTTTGTTCGGGTTCGACGAGCAGTACTTC. It translates to CASRSLFGFDEQYF.